This T cell receptor beta chain was observed in a study of cytomegalovirus exposure and HLA in healthy donors. As for this clone: The target antigen is unknown.

Germline V CDR1 and CDR2: SNHLY, FYNNEI. This CDR3 region has 13 residues. V was trimmed by 8 bases and J by 5 bases, leaving 13 bases between them. Findings and caveats of the study: An analysis was carried out at a later point. It showed that HLA-associated TCR beta chains were more clonally expanded than equally common non-associated chains. Among the CMV-associated chains, a few were confirmed in vitro as specific for CMV antigens. A later analysis found TCR association rates differed by HLA locus, highest for DRB1 and lowest for HLA-C. Researchers reported in a later analysis that common viral pathogens appeared linked to several top clusters.

PCR amplification relied on 60 Vbeta primers (plus 13 Jbeta primers). Method: immunoSEQ multiplex PCR; TCRdb's copy keeps in-frame clones and lacks some. Of 95,000 to 110,000 clones listed, around 73% are singletons. Sequences were obtained from PBMCs. V is TRBV2 and J is TRBJ2-1; a weak D match, TRBD2 (6 bases). This clonotype was obtained from a man aged 25-45 years in good health and CMV-seronegative. CDR3 nucleotides: TGTGCCAGCGGGGAGGACGTAAACAATGAGCAGTTCTTC. Its translation is CASGEDVNNEQFF.